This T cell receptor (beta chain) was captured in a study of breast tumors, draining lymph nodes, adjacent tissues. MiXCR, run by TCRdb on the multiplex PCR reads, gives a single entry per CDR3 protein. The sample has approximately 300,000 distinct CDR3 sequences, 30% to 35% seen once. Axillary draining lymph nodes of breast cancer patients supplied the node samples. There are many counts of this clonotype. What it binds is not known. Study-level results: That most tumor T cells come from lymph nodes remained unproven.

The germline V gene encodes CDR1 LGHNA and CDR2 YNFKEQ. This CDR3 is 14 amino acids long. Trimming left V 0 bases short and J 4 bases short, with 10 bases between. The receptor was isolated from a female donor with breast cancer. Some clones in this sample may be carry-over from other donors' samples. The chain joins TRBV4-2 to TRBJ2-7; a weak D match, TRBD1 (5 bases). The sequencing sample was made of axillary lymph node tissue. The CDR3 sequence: CASSQDAGPYEQYF. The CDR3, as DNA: TGTGCCAGCAGCCAAGATGCAGGGCCGTACGAGCAGTACTTC.